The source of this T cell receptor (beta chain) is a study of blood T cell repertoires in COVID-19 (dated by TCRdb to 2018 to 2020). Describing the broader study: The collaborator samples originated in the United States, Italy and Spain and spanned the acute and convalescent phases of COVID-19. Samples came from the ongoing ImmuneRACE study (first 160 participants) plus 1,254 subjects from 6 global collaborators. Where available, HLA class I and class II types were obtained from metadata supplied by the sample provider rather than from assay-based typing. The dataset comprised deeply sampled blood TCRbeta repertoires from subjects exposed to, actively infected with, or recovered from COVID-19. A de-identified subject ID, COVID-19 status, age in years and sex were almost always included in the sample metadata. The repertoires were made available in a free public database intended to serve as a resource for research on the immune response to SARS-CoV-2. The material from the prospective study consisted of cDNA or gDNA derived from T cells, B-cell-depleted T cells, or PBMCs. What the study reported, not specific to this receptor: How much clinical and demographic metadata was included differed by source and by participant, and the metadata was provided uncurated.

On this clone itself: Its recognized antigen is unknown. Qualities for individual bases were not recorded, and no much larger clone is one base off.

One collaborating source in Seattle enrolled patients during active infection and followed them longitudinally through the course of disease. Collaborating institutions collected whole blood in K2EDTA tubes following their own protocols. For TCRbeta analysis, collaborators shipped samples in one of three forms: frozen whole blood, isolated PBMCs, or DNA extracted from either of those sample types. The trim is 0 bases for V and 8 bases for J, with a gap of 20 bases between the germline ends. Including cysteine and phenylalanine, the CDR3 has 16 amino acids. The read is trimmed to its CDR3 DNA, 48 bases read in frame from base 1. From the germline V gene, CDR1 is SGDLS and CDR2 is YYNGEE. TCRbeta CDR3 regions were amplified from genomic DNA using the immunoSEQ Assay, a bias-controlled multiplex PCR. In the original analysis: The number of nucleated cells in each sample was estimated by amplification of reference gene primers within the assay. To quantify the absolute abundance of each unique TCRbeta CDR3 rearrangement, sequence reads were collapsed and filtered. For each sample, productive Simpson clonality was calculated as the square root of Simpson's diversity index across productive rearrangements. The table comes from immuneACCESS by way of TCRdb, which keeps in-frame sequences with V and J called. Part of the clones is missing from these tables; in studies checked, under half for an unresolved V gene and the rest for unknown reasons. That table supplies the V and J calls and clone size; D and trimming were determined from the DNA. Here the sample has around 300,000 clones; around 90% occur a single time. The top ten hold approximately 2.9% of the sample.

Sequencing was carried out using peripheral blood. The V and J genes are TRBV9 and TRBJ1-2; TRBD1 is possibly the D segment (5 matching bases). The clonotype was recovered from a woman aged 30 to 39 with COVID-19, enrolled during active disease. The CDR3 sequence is CASSVGRGGVEGGYTF. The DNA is TGTGCCAGCAGCGTAGGTCGTGGAGGGGTGGAAGGAGGCTACACCTTC.